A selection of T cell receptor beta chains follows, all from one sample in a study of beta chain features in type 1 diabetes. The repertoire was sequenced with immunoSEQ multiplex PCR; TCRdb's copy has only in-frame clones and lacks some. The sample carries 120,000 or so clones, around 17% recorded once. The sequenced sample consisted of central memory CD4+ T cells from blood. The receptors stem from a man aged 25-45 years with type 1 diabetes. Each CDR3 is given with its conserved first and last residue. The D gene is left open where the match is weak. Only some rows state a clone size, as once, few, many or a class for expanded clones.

CDR3aa: CASSVVEGGQFF
CDR3nt: TGTGCCAGCAGCGTAGTTGAGGGCGGGCAGTTCTTC
d_gene: .
j_gene: TRBJ2-1
abundance: .
v_gene: TRBV9

CDR3aa: CASSLVAGSSQETQYF
CDR3nt: TGTGCCAGCAGCTTAGTAGCGGGGAGTTCCCAAGAGACCCAGTACTTC
d_gene: TRBD2
j_gene: TRBJ2-5
abundance: few
v_gene: TRBV7-2

CDR3aa: CASLSSPGNTEAFF
CDR3nt: TGCGCCAGCCTCTCATCCCCGGGGAACACTGAAGCTTTCTTT
d_gene: .
j_gene: TRBJ1-1
abundance: .
v_gene: TRBV23-1

CDR3aa: CASSLTSGEDTQYF
CDR3nt: TGTGCCAGCAGCTTGACTAGCGGGGAAGATACGCAGTATTTT
d_gene: TRBD2
j_gene: TRBJ2-3
abundance: few
v_gene: TRBV2

CDR3aa: CASSPRSTRQSTQYF
CDR3nt: TGTGCCAGCAGCCCAAGGTCGACCCGACAGAGCACCCAGTACTTC
d_gene: .
j_gene: TRBJ2-5
abundance: few
v_gene: TRBV7-2

CDR3aa: CSVDVGGTDTQYF
CDR3nt: TGCAGCGTTGACGTAGGGGGCACAGATACGCAGTATTTT
d_gene: .
j_gene: TRBJ2-3
abundance: few
v_gene: TRBV29-1

CDR3aa: CASSGRGPLHSWQYF
CDR3nt: TGTGCCAGCAGTGGCAGGGGACCACTACATTCGTGGCAGTACTTC
d_gene: .
j_gene: TRBJ2-7
abundance: few
v_gene: TRBV6-6

CDR3aa: CASSLVDRRDGYTF
CDR3nt: TGTGCCAGCAGCTTAGTCGACAGGCGAGATGGCTACACCTTC
d_gene: .
j_gene: TRBJ1-2
abundance: few
v_gene: TRBV7-2

CDR3aa: CASSYPMTGTTYEQYF
CDR3nt: TGTGCCAGCAGCTACCCGATGACAGGGACCACCTACGAGCAGTACTTC
d_gene: TRBD1
j_gene: TRBJ2-7
abundance: .
v_gene: TRBV7-2

CDR3aa: CASNLQGANYGYTF
CDR3nt: TGTGCCAGCAATCTACAGGGGGCTAACTATGGCTACACCTTC
d_gene: TRBD1
j_gene: TRBJ1-2
abundance: .
v_gene: TRBV2

CDR3aa: CSVGLPSRISPSTDTQYF
CDR3nt: TGCAGCGTTGGACTCCCCAGTCGTATTTCCCCTAGCACAGATACGCAGTATTTT
d_gene: .
j_gene: TRBJ2-3
abundance: .
v_gene: TRBV29-1

CDR3aa: CASSLSSDQWEELFF
CDR3nt: TGCGCCAGCAGCTTAAGTTCTGACCAGTGGGAGGAGCTGTTTTTT
d_gene: .
j_gene: TRBJ2-2
abundance: few
v_gene: TRBV5-1

CDR3aa: CASTPKEVSYNEQFF
CDR3nt: TGTGCCAGCACCCCCAAGGAGGTCTCCTACAATGAGCAGTTCTTC
d_gene: .
j_gene: TRBJ2-1
abundance: .
v_gene: TRBV27

CDR3aa: CSEKTDTQYF
CDR3nt: TGCAGCGAAAAAACAGATACGCAGTATTTT
d_gene: .
j_gene: TRBJ2-3
abundance: .
v_gene: TRBV29-1

CDR3aa: CASSIIGFPSGANVLTF
CDR3nt: TGTGCCAGTAGCATTATCGGGTTCCCCTCTGGGGCCAACGTCCTGACTTTC
d_gene: .
j_gene: TRBJ2-6
abundance: .
v_gene: TRBV19

CDR3aa: CASSSGQGPDTQYF
CDR3nt: TGTGCCAGCAGCTCGGGACAGGGCCCAGATACGCAGTATTTT
d_gene: TRBD1
j_gene: TRBJ2-3
abundance: many
v_gene: TRBV7-6

CDR3aa: CASSQVLAVQETQYF
CDR3nt: TGCGCCAGCAGCCAAGTATTGGCCGTCCAAGAGACCCAGTACTTC
d_gene: .
j_gene: TRBJ2-5
abundance: .
v_gene: TRBV4-3

CDR3aa: CSVEDPQETQYF
CDR3nt: TGCAGCGTTGAAGACCCACAGGAGACCCAGTACTTC
d_gene: .
j_gene: TRBJ2-5
abundance: .
v_gene: TRBV29-1

CDR3aa: CASSLTKETQYF
CDR3nt: TGTGCCAGCAGCTTGACTAAAGAGACCCAGTACTTC
d_gene: .
j_gene: TRBJ2-5
abundance: .
v_gene: TRBV5-6

CDR3aa: CASSLVGVDRAQHF
CDR3nt: TGTGCCAGCAGCTTAGTAGGGGTGGACAGGGCCCAGCATTTT
d_gene: TRBD1
j_gene: TRBJ1-5
abundance: .
v_gene: TRBV7-8

CDR3aa: CASTLGSSAETQYF
CDR3nt: TGTGCCAGCACCCTAGGGTCTAGCGCGGAGACCCAGTACTTC
d_gene: .
j_gene: TRBJ2-5
abundance: .
v_gene: TRBV7-9

CDR3aa: CASSEGLSNQPQHF
CDR3nt: TGTGCCAGCAGTGAAGGTCTGTCTAATCAGCCCCAGCATTTT
d_gene: .
j_gene: TRBJ1-5
abundance: once
v_gene: TRBV2

CDR3aa: CASSSTGNYGYTF
CDR3nt: TGTGCCAGCAGCTCGACAGGCAACTATGGCTACACCTTC
d_gene: .
j_gene: TRBJ1-2
abundance: .
v_gene: TRBV7-3

CDR3aa: CAILDTTRSYEQYF
CDR3nt: TGTGCCATCTTGGACACTACACGCTCCTACGAGCAGTACTTC
d_gene: .
j_gene: TRBJ2-7
abundance: .
v_gene: TRBV7-8

CDR3aa: CASSGTGNYEQYF
CDR3nt: TGCGCCAGCTCCGGGACAGGGAACTACGAGCAGTACTTC
d_gene: TRBD1
j_gene: TRBJ2-7
abundance: many
v_gene: TRBV10-1

CDR3aa: CASSFQGGEQFF
CDR3nt: TGTGCCAGCAGCTTCCAAGGCGGTGAGCAGTTCTTC
d_gene: .
j_gene: TRBJ2-1
abundance: .
v_gene: TRBV7-3

CDR3aa: CASSKAGGLQETQYF
CDR3nt: TGTGCCAGCAGCAAGGCGGGGGGGCTCCAAGAGACCCAGTACTTC
d_gene: TRBD2
j_gene: TRBJ2-5
abundance: few
v_gene: TRBV7-8

CDR3aa: CASSQEPSRTAAGSYEQYF
CDR3nt: TGCGCCAGCAGCCAAGAACCGTCTCGGACAGCCGCCGGCTCCTACGAGCAGTACTTC
d_gene: .
j_gene: TRBJ2-7
abundance: .
v_gene: TRBV4-1

CDR3aa: CAISEQGPYYGYTF
CDR3nt: TGTGCCATCAGTGAACAGGGACCATACTATGGCTACACCTTC
d_gene: .
j_gene: TRBJ1-2
abundance: few
v_gene: TRBV10-3

CDR3aa: CASSGGQGNQPQHF
CDR3nt: TGTGCCAGTAGTGGGGGACAGGGCAATCAGCCCCAGCATTTT
d_gene: TRBD1
j_gene: TRBJ1-5
abundance: few
v_gene: TRBV19

CDR3aa: CASSVATFSYEQYF
CDR3nt: TGTGCCAGCAGCGTAGCTACGTTTTCCTACGAGCAGTACTTC
d_gene: .
j_gene: TRBJ2-7
abundance: .
v_gene: TRBV9

CDR3aa: CSSGQGRTEAFF
CDR3nt: TGCAGCTCCGGACAGGGAAGGACTGAAGCTTTCTTT
d_gene: TRBD1
j_gene: TRBJ1-1
abundance: few
v_gene: TRBV29-1

CDR3aa: CASSPGGQGHEQYF
CDR3nt: TGCGCCAGCAGCCCTGGCGGCCAGGGCCACGAGCAGTACTTC
d_gene: .
j_gene: TRBJ2-7
abundance: once
v_gene: TRBV5-1

CDR3aa: CASRSTGNNEQFF
CDR3nt: TGTGCCAGCAGATCAACAGGAAACAATGAGCAGTTCTTC
d_gene: .
j_gene: TRBJ2-1
abundance: .
v_gene: TRBV4-2

CDR3aa: CASSPAPSNGYTF
CDR3nt: TGTGCCAGCTCACCAGCCCCCTCAAATGGCTACACCTTC
d_gene: .
j_gene: TRBJ1-2
abundance: .
v_gene: TRBV18

CDR3aa: CASSAGAALTEAFF
CDR3nt: TGTGCCAGCAGCGCAGGGGCCGCACTAACTGAAGCTTTCTTT
d_gene: .
j_gene: TRBJ1-1
abundance: many
v_gene: TRBV2

CDR3aa: CASSKDPLEAFF
CDR3nt: TGTGCCAGCTCTAAGGACCCTCTCGAAGCTTTCTTT
d_gene: .
j_gene: TRBJ1-1
abundance: .
v_gene: TRBV18

CDR3aa: CASSAGTGEQPQHF
CDR3nt: TGTGCCAGCAGTGCTGGGACAGGGGAACAGCCCCAGCATTTT
d_gene: TRBD1
j_gene: TRBJ1-5
abundance: .
v_gene: TRBV6-1

CDR3aa: CASSQEVTSGGNEQYF
CDR3nt: TGTGCCAGCAGCCAAGAGGTGACTAGCGGGGGAAACGAGCAGTACTTC
d_gene: TRBD2
j_gene: TRBJ2-7
abundance: many
v_gene: TRBV4-2

CDR3aa: CASSLPGQGLYGYTF
CDR3nt: TGTGCCAGCAGCTTACCGGGACAGGGGTTATATGGCTACACCTTC
d_gene: TRBD1
j_gene: TRBJ1-2
abundance: .
v_gene: TRBV7-2

CDR3aa: CASSQQGTEYNEQFF
CDR3nt: TGCGCCAGCAGCCAACAGGGGACGGAATACAATGAGCAGTTCTTC
d_gene: .
j_gene: TRBJ2-1
abundance: .
v_gene: TRBV4-3

CDR3aa: CASSPDRVETQYF
CDR3nt: TGTGCCAGCAGCCCGGACAGGGTAGAGACCCAGTACTTC
d_gene: TRBD1
j_gene: TRBJ2-5
abundance: few
v_gene: TRBV11-2

CDR3aa: CASSYSSGAYEQYF
CDR3nt: TGTGCCAGCAGTTACTCATCAGGGGCCTACGAGCAGTACTTC
d_gene: .
j_gene: TRBJ2-7
abundance: .
v_gene: TRBV6-5

CDR3aa: CSVGKGQGQPQHF
CDR3nt: TGCAGCGTGGGAAAAGGCCAAGGACAGCCCCAGCATTTT
d_gene: .
j_gene: TRBJ1-5
abundance: many
v_gene: TRBV29-1

CDR3aa: CAWSNPGGELFF
CDR3nt: TGTGCCTGGAGTAACCCTGGCGGGGAGCTGTTTTTT
d_gene: .
j_gene: TRBJ2-2
abundance: few
v_gene: TRBV30

CDR3aa: CASSFGYRGEGYTF
CDR3nt: TGTGCCAGCAGCTTCGGCTACCGCGGGGAGGGCTACACCTTC
d_gene: .
j_gene: TRBJ1-2
abundance: few
v_gene: TRBV7-2

CDR3aa: CASSLNPGSTDTQYF
CDR3nt: TGTGCCAGCAGCTTAAATCCGGGGAGCACAGATACGCAGTATTTT
d_gene: .
j_gene: TRBJ2-3
abundance: .
v_gene: TRBV7-3

CDR3aa: CASSQLGTPGGKTQYF
CDR3nt: TGCGCCAGCAGCCAACTCGGGACACCCGGCGGGAAGACCCAGTACTTC
d_gene: .
j_gene: TRBJ2-5
abundance: few
v_gene: TRBV4-3

CDR3aa: CASSYADTQYF
CDR3nt: TGTGCCAGCAGTTATGCAGATACGCAGTATTTT
d_gene: .
j_gene: TRBJ2-3
abundance: few
v_gene: TRBV6-5

CDR3aa: CASNSRSEFTGELFF
CDR3nt: TGTGCCAGCAACAGTAGGTCAGAGTTTACCGGGGAGCTGTTTTTT
d_gene: .
j_gene: TRBJ2-2
abundance: few
v_gene: TRBV9

CDR3aa: CASSKTGNYGYTF
CDR3nt: TGTGCCAGCAGCAAGACAGGGAACTATGGCTACACCTTC
d_gene: TRBD1
j_gene: TRBJ1-2
abundance: .
v_gene: TRBV5-4

CDR3aa: CASSLTWANTEAFF
CDR3nt: TGTGCCAGCAGCCTGACGTGGGCGAACACTGAAGCTTTCTTT
d_gene: .
j_gene: TRBJ1-1
abundance: few
v_gene: TRBV14

CDR3aa: CASSVGGGEKLFF
CDR3nt: TGTGCCAGCAGCGTCGGCGGGGGCGAAAAACTGTTTTTT
d_gene: .
j_gene: TRBJ1-4
abundance: few
v_gene: TRBV9

CDR3aa: CASATGWGTDTQYF
CDR3nt: TGCGCCAGCGCCACAGGGTGGGGCACAGATACGCAGTATTTT
d_gene: .
j_gene: TRBJ2-3
abundance: .
v_gene: TRBV5-1

CDR3aa: CASSPPSGGLGTEAFF
CDR3nt: TGTGCCAGCTCACCACCCTCCGGGGGGTTGGGTACTGAAGCTTTCTTT
d_gene: .
j_gene: TRBJ1-1
abundance: few
v_gene: TRBV18

CDR3aa: CAWKPPGGLIDTQYF
CDR3nt: TGTGCCTGGAAACCACCGGGGGGGCTAATAGATACGCAGTATTTT
d_gene: TRBD2
j_gene: TRBJ2-3
abundance: .
v_gene: TRBV30

CDR3aa: CSVDWQHYGYTF
CDR3nt: TGCAGCGTTGACTGGCAGCACTATGGCTACACCTTC
d_gene: .
j_gene: TRBJ1-2
abundance: .
v_gene: TRBV29-1